This TCR beta chain comes out of a study of blood T cell repertoires in COVID-19. Study-wide background: COVID-19 samples from acute and convalescent phases originated in the United States, Italy and Spain. From T cells, B-cell-depleted T cells, or PBMCs came the material, which was cDNA or gDNA.

Only a few counts were recorded for this clone. Enrollment of patients from Seattle took place during active infection, with longitudinal follow-up. Germline lookup yields CDR1 MNHNY and CDR2 SVGAGI (reference sequence). The CDR3 is made up of 14 amino acids. Trimming cost V 2 bases and J 0 bases, with 8 bases left between them. Original processing methods: The assay estimated nucleated cells by amplifying reference gene primers. Assay used: immunoSEQ multiplex PCR; TCRdb lists only in-frame clones, some missing. The V and J calls and clone size are taken from that table; D and trimming were inferred from the DNA. Found here are some 180,000 clones, roughly 84% of them singletons; the top ten hold around 7%.

This chain connects TRBV6-6 to TRBJ2-7; tentative D call: TRBD1 (5 bases). This sequence originates from a woman in her thirties or forties with COVID-19, enrolled during active disease. Sequenced input: peripheral blood. CDR3 loop: CASSYLGDSYEQYF. The CDR3 nucleotides are TGTGCCAGCAGTTACCTAGGGGACTCCTACGAGCAGTACTTC.